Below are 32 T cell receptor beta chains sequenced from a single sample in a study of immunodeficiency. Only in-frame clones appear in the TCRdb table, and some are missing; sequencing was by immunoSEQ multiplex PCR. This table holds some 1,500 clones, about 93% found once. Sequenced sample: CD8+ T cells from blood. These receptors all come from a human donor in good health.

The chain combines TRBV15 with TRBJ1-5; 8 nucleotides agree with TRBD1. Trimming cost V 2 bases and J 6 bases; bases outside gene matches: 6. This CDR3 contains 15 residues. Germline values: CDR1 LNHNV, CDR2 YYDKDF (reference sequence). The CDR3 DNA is TGTGCCACCAGCAGAAGGACAGGGTTCGGTCAGCCCCAGCATTTT. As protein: CATSRRTGFGQPQHF.

CDR3 sequence (DNA): TGTGCCAGCAGCTTATTGGGGACCGATGGCTACACCTTC. Amino acid sequence: CASSLLGTDGYTF. The chain links TRBV7-9 to TRBJ1-2, with a tentative D call TRBD1 (5 bases). This CDR3 contains 13 residues. V gave up 2 bases and J gave up 6 bases, with 10 bases separating them. The germline V gene has CDR1 SEHNR and CDR2 FQNEAQ (reference sequence).

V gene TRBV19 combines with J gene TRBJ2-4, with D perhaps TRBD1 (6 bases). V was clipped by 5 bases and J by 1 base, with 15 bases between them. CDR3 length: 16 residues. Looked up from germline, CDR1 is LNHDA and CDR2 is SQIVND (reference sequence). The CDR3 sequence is CASSARGQGAKNIQYF. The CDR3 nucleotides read TGTGCCAGTAGTGCTAGAGGCCAGGGGGCCAAAAACATTCAGTACTTC.

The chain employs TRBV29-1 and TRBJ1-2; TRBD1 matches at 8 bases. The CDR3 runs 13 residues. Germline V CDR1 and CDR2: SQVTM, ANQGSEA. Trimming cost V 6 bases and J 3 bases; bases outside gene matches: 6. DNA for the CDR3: TGCAGCGTGGGGGACAGGAGTTACTATGGCTACACCTTC. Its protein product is CSVGDRSYYGYTF.

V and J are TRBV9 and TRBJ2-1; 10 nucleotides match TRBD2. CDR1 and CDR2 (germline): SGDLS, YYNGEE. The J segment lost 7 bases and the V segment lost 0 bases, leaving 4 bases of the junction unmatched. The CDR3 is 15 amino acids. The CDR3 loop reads CASSVGAGGPNEQFF. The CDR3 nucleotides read TGTGCCAGCAGCGTAGGAGCGGGGGGGCCGAATGAGCAGTTCTTC.

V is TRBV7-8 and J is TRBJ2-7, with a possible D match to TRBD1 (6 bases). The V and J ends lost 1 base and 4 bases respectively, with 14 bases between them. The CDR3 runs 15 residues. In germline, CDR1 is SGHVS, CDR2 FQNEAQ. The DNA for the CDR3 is TGTGCCAGCAGCTTAGTCCAGGGGCCCTCTTACGAGCAGTACTTC. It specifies CASSLVQGPSYEQYF. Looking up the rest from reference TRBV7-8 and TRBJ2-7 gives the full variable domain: GAGVSQSPRYKVAKRGQDVALRCDPISGHVSLFWYQQALGQGPEFLTYFQNEAQLDKSGLPSDRFFAERPEGSVSTLKIQRTQQEDSAVYLCASSLVQGPSYEQYFGPGTRLTVT.

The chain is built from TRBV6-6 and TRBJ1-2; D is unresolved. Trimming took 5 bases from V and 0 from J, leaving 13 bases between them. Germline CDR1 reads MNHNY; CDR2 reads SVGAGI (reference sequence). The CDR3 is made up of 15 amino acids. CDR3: CASSPLPGPNYGYTF. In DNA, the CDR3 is TGTGCCAGCAGTCCACTACCCGGGCCTAACTATGGCTACACCTTC.

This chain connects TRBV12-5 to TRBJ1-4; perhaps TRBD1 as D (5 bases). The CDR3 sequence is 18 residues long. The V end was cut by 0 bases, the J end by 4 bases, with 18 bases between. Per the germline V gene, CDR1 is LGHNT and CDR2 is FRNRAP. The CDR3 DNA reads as TGTGCTAGTGGTTTGGTACGGGGTTCTCCGGGGGGTAATGAAAAACTGTTTTTT. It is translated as CASGLVRGSPGGNEKLFF.

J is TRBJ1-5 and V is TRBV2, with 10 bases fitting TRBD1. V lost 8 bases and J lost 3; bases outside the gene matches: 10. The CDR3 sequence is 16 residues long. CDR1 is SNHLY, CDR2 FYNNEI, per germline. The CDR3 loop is CASGDPGTGANQPQHF. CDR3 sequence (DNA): TGTGCCAGCGGAGACCCCGGGACAGGGGCCAATCAGCCCCAGCATTTT.

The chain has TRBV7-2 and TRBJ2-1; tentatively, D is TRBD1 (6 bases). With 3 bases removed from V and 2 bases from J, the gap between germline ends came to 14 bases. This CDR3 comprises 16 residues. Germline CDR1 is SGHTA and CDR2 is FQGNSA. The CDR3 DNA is TGTGCCAGCAGCTTTTACGCAGGGGATACCTACAATGAGCAGTTCTTC. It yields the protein CASSFYAGDTYNEQFF.

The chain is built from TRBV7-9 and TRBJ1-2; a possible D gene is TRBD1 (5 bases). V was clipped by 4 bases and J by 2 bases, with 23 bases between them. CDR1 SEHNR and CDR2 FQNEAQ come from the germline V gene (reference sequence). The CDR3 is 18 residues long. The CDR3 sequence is CASSSGRDGGPLNYGYTF. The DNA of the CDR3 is TGTGCCAGCAGCTCAGGCCGGGACGGAGGCCCTTTAAACTATGGCTACACCTTC.

The CDR3 nucleotides are TGTGCCAGCAGTCCGGGCCGTGAGGGGCCCGGGAGGGGGGAGCAGTACTTC. Translating it yields CASSPGREGPGRGEQYF. The rearrangement links TRBV27 to TRBJ2-7; TRBD2 matches at 8 bases. Germline loops: CDR1 MNHEY, CDR2 SMNVEV (reference sequence). J lost 7 bases, V lost 5 bases, and 19 bases had no gene match. This CDR3 comprises 17 residues.

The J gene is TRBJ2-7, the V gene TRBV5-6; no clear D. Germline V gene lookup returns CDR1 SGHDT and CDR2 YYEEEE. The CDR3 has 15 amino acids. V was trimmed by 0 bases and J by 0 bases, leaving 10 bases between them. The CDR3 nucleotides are TGTGCCAGCAGCTTGGGAGGTGTCAGCTCCTACGAGCAGTACTTC. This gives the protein CASSLGGVSSYEQYF.

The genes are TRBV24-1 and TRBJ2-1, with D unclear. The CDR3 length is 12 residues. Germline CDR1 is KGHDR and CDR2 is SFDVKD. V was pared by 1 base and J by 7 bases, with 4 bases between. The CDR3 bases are TGTGCCACCAGTGATTTCGGAAATGAGCAGTTCTTC. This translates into CATSDFGNEQFF.

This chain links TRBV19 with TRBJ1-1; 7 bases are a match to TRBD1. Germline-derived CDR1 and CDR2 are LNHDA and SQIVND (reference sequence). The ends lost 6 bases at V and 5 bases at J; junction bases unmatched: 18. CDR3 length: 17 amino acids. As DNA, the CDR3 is TGTGCCAGTAGCCCCGAAGGGGGCGCGGTCCCTAGGACTGAAGCTTTCTTT. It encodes CASSPEGGAVPRTEAFF.

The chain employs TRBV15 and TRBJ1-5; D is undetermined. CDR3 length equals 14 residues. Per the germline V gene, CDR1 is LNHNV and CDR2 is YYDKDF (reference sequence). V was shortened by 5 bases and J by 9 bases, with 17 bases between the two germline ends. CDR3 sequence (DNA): TGTGCCACCAGCCATTACCAACCTTATAGGCCCCAGCATTTT. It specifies CATSHYQPYRPQHF.

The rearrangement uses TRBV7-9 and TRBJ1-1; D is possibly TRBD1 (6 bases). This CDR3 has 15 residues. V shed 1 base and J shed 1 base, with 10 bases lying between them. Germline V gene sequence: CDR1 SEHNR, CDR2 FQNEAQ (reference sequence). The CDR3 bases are TGTGCCAGCAGCTTAGAGCTCAGGGGGAACACTGAAGCTTTCTTT. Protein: CASSLELRGNTEAFF.

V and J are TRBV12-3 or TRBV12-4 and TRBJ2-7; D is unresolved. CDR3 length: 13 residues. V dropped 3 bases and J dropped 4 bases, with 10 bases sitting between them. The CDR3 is CASSFGKPYEQYF. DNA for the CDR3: TGTGCCAGCAGTTTTGGTAAGCCTTACGAGCAGTACTTC.

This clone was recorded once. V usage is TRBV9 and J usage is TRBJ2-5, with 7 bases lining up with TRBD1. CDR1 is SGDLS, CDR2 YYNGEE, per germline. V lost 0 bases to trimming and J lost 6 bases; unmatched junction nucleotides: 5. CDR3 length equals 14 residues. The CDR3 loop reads CASSVAYRGQTQYF. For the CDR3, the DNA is TGTGCCAGCAGCGTAGCCTACAGGGGCCAGACCCAGTACTTC.

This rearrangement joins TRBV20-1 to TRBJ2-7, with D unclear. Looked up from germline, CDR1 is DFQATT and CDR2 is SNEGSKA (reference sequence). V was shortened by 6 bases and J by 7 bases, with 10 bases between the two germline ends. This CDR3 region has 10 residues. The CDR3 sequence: CSAAGLEQYF. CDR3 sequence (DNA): TGCAGTGCGGCCGGGTTGGAGCAGTACTTC.

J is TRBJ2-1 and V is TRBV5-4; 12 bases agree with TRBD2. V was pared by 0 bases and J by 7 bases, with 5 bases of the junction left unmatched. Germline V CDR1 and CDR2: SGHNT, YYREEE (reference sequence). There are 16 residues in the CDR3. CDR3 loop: CASSLATSGGGNEQFF. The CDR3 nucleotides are TGTGCCAGCAGCTTGGCGACTAGCGGGGGCGGGAATGAGCAGTTCTTC.

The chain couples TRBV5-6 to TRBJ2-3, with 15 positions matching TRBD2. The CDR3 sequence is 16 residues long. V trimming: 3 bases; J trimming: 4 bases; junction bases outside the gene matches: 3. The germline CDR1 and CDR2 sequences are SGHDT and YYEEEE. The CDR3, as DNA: TGTGCCAGCAGCTGGACTAGCGGGGGGGCCGCAGATACGCAGTATTTT. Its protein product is CASSWTSGGAADTQYF.

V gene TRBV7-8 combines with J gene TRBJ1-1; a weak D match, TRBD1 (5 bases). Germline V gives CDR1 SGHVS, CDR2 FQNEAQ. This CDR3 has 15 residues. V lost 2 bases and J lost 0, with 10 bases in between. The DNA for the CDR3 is TGTGCCAGCAGCTTAAGGGACGGGGTGAACACTGAAGCTTTCTTT. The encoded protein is CASSLRDGVNTEAFF.

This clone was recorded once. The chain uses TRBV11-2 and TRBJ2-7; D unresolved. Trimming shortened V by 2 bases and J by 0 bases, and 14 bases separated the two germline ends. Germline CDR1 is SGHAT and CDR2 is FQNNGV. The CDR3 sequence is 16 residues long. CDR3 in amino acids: CASSLSSLANSYEQYF. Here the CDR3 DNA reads TGTGCCAGCAGCTTATCCTCTTTGGCCAACTCCTACGAGCAGTACTTC.

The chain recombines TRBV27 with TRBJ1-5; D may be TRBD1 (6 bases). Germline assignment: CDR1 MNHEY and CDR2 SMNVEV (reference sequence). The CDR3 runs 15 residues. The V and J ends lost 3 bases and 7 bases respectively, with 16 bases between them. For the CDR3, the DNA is TGTGCCAGCAGTTTTGTGGCAGGGGAAGGCCAGCCCCAGCATTTT. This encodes CASSFVAGEGQPQHF.

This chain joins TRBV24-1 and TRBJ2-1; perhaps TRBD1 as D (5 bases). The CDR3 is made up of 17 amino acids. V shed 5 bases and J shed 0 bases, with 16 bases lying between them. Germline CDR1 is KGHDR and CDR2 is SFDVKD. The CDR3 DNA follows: TGTGCCACCAGTGGCCCACAGGTCCCCCGCTCCTACAATGAGCAGTTCTTC. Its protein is CATSGPQVPRSYNEQFF.

The chain's CDR3 is CASSVGGTDTQYF. CDR3 coding DNA: TGTGCCAGCAGCGTAGGGGGGACAGATACGCAGTATTTT. J is TRBJ2-3 and V is TRBV9; perhaps D is TRBD1 or TRBD2 (5 bases each). Trimming took off 0 bases at V and 3 bases at J, with 5 bases between the two ends. The length of the CDR3 is 13 residues. Germline V gene lookup returns CDR1 SGDLS and CDR2 YYNGEE.

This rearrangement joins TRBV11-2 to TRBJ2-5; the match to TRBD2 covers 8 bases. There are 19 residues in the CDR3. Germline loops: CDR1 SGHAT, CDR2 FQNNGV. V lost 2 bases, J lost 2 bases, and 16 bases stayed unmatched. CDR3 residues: CASSLRRGGLGRVQETQYF. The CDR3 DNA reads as TGTGCCAGCAGCTTAAGACGGGGGGGCCTCGGGAGGGTTCAAGAGACCCAGTACTTC.

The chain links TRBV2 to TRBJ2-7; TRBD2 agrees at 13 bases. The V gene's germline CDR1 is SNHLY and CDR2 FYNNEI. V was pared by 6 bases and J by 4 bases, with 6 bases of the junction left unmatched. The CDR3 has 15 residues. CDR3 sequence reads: CASSRGTSGVYEQYF. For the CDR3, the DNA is TGTGCCAGCAGCCGGGGGACTAGCGGGGTATACGAGCAGTACTTC. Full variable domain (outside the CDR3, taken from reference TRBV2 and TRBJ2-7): EPEVTQTPSHQVTQMGQEVILRCVPISNHLYFYWYRQILGQKVEFLVSFYNNEISEKSEIFDDQFSVERPDGSNFTLKIRSTKLEDSAMYFCASSRGTSGVYEQYFGPGTRLTVT.

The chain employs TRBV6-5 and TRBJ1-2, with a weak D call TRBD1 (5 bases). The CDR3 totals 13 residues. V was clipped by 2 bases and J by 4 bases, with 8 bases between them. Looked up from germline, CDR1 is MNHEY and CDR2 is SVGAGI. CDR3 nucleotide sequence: TGTGCCAGCAGTTACGCCAGGGCCTATGGCTACACCTTC. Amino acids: CASSYARAYGYTF.

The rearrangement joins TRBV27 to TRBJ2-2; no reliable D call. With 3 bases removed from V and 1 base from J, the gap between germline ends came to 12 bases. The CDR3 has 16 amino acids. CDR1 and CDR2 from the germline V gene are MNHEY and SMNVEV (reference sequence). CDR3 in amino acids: CASSFLPDLNTGELFF. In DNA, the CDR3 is TGTGCCAGCAGTTTCCTCCCAGACTTGAACACCGGGGAGCTGTTTTTT.

CDR3 protein: CASSRDGYNEQFF. Written as DNA, the CDR3 is TGTGCCAGCAGTCGGGACGGATACAATGAGCAGTTCTTC. The chain carries TRBV27 and TRBJ2-1; D could derive from TRBD1 or TRBD2 (5 bases each). Germline V gives CDR1 MNHEY, CDR2 SMNVEV (reference sequence). Trimming stripped 5 bases from V and 4 bases from J, with 9 bases between. The CDR3 contains 13 residues.